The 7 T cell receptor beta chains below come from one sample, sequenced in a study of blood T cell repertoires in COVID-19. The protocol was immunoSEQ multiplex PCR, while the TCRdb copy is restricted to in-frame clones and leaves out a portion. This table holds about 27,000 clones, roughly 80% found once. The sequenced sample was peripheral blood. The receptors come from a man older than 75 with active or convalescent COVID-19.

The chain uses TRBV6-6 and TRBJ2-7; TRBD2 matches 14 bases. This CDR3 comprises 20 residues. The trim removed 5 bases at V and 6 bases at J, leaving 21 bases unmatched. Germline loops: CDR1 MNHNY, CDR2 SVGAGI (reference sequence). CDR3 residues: CASSPLPMTGTSGRLSEQYF. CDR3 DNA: TGTGCCAGCAGTCCCTTGCCTATGACGGGGACTAGCGGGAGACTTAGCGAGCAGTACTTC.

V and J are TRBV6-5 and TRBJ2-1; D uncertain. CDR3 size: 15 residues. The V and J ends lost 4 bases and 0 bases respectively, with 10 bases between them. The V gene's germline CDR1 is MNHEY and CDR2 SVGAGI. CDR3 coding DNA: TGTGCCAGCAGTTCCCCGACAAGCTCCTACAATGAGCAGTTCTTC. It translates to CASSSPTSSYNEQFF.

The CDR3 nucleotides read TGTGCCAGCCGGTCAGGGAACACTGAAGCTTTCTTT. This gives the protein CASRSGNTEAFF. The rearrangement links TRBV25-1 to TRBJ1-1; no reliable D call. V lost 8 bases, J lost 1 base, and 8 bases lay in between. The CDR3 spans 12 residues. In germline, CDR1 is MGHDK, CDR2 SYGVNS.

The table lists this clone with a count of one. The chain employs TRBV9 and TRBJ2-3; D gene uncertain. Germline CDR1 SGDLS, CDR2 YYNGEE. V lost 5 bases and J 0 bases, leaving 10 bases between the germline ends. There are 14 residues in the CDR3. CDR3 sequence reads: CASSSSPSTDTQYF. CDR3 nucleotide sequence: TGTGCCAGCAGTTCTTCTCCTAGCACAGATACGCAGTATTTT. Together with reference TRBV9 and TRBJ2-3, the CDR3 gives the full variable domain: DSGVTQTPKHLITATGQRVTLRCSPRSGDLSVYWYQQSLDQGLQFLIQYYNGEERAKGNILERFSAQQFPDLHSELNLSSLELGDSALYFCASSSSPSTDTQYFGPGTRLTVL.

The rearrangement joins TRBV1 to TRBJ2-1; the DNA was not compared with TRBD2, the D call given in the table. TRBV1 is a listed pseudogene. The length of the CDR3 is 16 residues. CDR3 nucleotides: TGCACCAGCAGCCAAGATCGGCCGGGGGTATACAATGAGCAGTTCTTC. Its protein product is CTSSQDRPGVYNEQFF.

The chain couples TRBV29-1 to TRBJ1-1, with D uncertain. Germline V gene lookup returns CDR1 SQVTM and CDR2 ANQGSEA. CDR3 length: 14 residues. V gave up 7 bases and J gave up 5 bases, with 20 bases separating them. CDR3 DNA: TGCAGCGCCAATACAAATACCGGGATGACTGAAGCTTTCTTT. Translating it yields CSANTNTGMTEAFF. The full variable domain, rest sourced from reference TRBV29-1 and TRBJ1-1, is SAVISQKPSRDICQRGTSLTIQCQVDSQVTMMFWYRQQPGQSLTLIATANQGSEATYESGFVIDKFPISRPNLTFSTLTVSNMSPEDSSIYLCSANTNTGMTEAFFGQGTRLTVV.

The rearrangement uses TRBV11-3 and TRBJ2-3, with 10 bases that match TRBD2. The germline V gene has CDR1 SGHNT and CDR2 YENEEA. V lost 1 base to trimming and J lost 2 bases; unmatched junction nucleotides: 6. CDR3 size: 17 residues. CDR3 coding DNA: TGTGCCAGCAGCTTAGGCGTCAGCGGGGGGGACACAGATACGCAGTATTTT. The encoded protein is CASSLGVSGGDTDTQYF.